This T cell receptor beta chain emerged from a study of blood T cell repertoires in COVID-19 (dated by TCRdb to about 2020). About the study as a whole: The collaborator samples originated in the United States, Italy and Spain and spanned the acute and convalescent phases of COVID-19. The prospective study material was composed of cDNA or gDNA derived from T cells, B-cell-depleted T cells, or PBMCs. The dataset comprised deeply sampled blood TCRbeta repertoires from subjects exposed to, actively infected with, or recovered from COVID-19. The repertoires were released in a freely available public database intended as a resource for research on the immune response to SARS-CoV-2. Samples were obtained from the ongoing ImmuneRACE study (first 160 participants) and from over 1,000 subjects provided by 6 global collaborators. Nearly every sample came with metadata listing a de-identified subject ID, COVID-19 status, age in years and sex. Where HLA class I and class II types were available, the types were taken from metadata supplied by the sample provider, not from assay-based typing. What the research found in general, with its limitations: The amount of clinical and demographic metadata varied by source and participant and was provided uncurated.

The germline V gene (reference sequence) specifies SEHNR as CDR1 and FQNEAQ as CDR2. V is clipped by 8 bases and J by 1 base, and the sequence between their germline boundaries is 8 bases long. Inclusive of the bounding cysteine and phenylalanine, the CDR3 is 12 residues long. The kept DNA is CDR3 alone, 36 bases in frame from the first base. About this clone: This clone's antigen is unknown. Nothing much larger sits one base from this clone, and base qualities are not available.

The immunoSEQ Assay, a bias-controlled multiplex PCR, was used to amplify TCRbeta CDR3 regions from genomic DNA. For the original study's pipeline: The number of nucleated cells in each sample was estimated by amplification of reference gene primers within the assay. Sequence reads were collapsed and filtered to measure the absolute abundance of every unique TCRbeta CDR3 rearrangement. For each sample, productive Simpson clonality was calculated as the square root of Simpson's diversity index over productive rearrangements. TCRdb stores this immuneACCESS table with in-frame sequences only. Part of the clones is absent; in the studies checked, under half of the shortfall reflects unresolved V genes, and no reason is known for the rest. V and J calls and clone size follow that table, whereas D and trimming were derived from the DNA. The sample contains under 350,000 clones, approximately 86% of them found a single time. Jointly, the top ten make up 3.6% of the sample.

Whole blood was collected in K2EDTA tubes by collaborating institutions according to the institutions' own protocols. For TCRbeta analysis, collaborators shipped samples in one of three forms: frozen whole blood, isolated PBMCs, or DNA extracted from either of those sample types. The clonotype comes from a man aged 18-30 years with active or convalescent COVID-19. The sample comprised peripheral blood. Recombination linked TRBV7-9 to TRBJ2-5; the D gene is possibly TRBD2, with 6 bases matching. The CDR3 region has the sequence CASGTSQETQYF. At the DNA level, the sequence is TGTGCCAGCGGGACTTCCCAAGAGACCCAGTACTTC.